This entry concerns a single TCR beta chain. The antigen remains unidentified. One end of the junction does not line up with germline, which may come from a read error. Germline V CDR1 and CDR2: DFQATT, SNEGSKA (reference sequence). The CDR3 loop spans 16 amino acids. A modified ARM-PCR protocol with three rounds of nested PCR amplified TCRbeta. TCRdb re-called the multiplex PCR reads through MiXCR, storing one row per CDR3 protein. This table has approximately 70,000 distinct CDR3 sequences, 55% to 85% appearing once. The record originates from a study of tumor and adjacent non-tumor tissue in lung cancer. Study outcomes and limitations: Top 100 clones took a larger repertoire share in normal lung.

This sample's RNA came from whole unsorted tissue. Specimen: lung tumor tissue. The TCR originated in a man aged 55 to 70 with non-small cell lung cancer. The chain uses TRBV20-1 and TRBJ2-2, with TRBD2 matching 11 bases. The CDR3 DNA reads TGTAGTGCTACTTTAGCGGGAGGGCCGGAGACAGGGGGGCTGTTTTTT. It is translated as CSATLAGGPETGGLFF.